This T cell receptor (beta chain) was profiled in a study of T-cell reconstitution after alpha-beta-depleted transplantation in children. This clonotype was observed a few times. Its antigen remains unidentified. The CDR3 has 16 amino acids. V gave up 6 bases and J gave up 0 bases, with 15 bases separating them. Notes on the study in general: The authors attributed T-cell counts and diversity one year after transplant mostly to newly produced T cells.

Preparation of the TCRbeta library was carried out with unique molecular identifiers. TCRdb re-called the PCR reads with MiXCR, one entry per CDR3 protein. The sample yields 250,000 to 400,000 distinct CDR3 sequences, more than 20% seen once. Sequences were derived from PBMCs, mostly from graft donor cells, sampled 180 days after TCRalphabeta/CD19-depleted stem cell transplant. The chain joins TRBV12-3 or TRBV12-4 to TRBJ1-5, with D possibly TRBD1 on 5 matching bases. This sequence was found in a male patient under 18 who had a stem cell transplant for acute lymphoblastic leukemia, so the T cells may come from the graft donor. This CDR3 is CASSNGDSYSNQPQHF. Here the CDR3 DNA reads TGTGCCAGCAGCAACGGGGACTCATATAGCAATCAGCCCCAGCATTTT.